The clone carrying this TCR beta chain was observed a handful of times. Antigen unknown. The data originate from a study of response to subunit inactivated influenza vaccine. Study results and limitations: The authors suggested that few new T cells are recruited per seasonal influenza vaccination.

The V end was cut by 0 bases, the J end by 8 bases, with 9 bases between. Germline V lookup: CDR1 SGHRS, CDR2 YFSETQ. The CDR3 runs 13 residues. TCRdb re-called the RT-PCR reads with MiXCR, one entry per CDR3 protein. The sample consists of approximately 490,000 distinct CDR3 sequences, roughly 7.6% of them appearing once. V and J are TRBV5-1 and TRBJ2-1; D uncertain. The specimen comprised PBMCs from blood, sampled roughly 24 months after vaccination. The sequence was obtained from a man in his fifties or sixties who received an inactivated influenza vaccine. The CDR3 loop reads CASSLGHVDEQFF. The CDR3 coding sequence is TGCGCCAGCAGCTTGGGGCACGTGGATGAGCAGTTCTTC.